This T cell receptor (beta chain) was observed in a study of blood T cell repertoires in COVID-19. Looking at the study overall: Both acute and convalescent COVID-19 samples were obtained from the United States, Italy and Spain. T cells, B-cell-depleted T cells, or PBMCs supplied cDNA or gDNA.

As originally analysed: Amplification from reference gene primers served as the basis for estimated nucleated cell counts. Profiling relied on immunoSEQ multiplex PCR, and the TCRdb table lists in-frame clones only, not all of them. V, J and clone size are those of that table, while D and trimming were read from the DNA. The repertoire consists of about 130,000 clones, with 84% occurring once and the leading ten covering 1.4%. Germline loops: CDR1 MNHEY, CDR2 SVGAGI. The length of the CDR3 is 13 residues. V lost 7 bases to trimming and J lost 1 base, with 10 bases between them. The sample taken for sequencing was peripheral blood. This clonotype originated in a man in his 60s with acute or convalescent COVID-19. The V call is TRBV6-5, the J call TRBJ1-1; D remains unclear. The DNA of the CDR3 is TGTGCCAGCACCAATGACAAGAACACTGAAGCTTTCTTT. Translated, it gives CASTNDKNTEAFF.